Listed here are 21 T cell receptor beta chains from one sample, sequenced in a study of T cells after yellow fever vaccination. TCRdb processed the 5' RACE reads anew with MiXCR; each CDR3 protein has one entry. This sample has hundreds of thousands of distinct CDR3 sequences, with 8% to 9.5% found just once. The sequenced sample was PBMCs, obtained roughly seven weeks after the first yellow fever vaccination. These receptors came from a man between 18 and 29 years old who received the YFV17D yellow fever vaccine.

This chain uses TRBV4-1 with TRBJ2-4; D is perhaps TRBD1 (6 bases). The CDR3 is 15 amino acids. V was trimmed by 3 bases and J by 5 bases, leaving 14 bases between them. The germline gives CDR1 MGHRA, CDR2 YSYEKL. In DNA, the CDR3 is TGCGCCAGCAGCCAGAGGACAGTGACCGAAAACATTCAGTACTTC. Translation gives CASSQRTVTENIQYF.

The chain carries TRBV11-2 and TRBJ2-3, with D tentatively TRBD2 (6 bases). V dropped 4 bases and J dropped 5 bases, with 16 bases sitting between them. The CDR3 sequence is 15 residues long. Germline V gene sequence: CDR1 SGHAT, CDR2 FQNNGV. CDR3 coding DNA: TGTGCCAGCAGCTCCTGGCCGGCGGGAAGAGATACGCAGTATTTT. Translating it yields CASSSWPAGRDTQYF.

The V and J genes are TRBV12-3 or TRBV12-4 and TRBJ2-7, with D tentatively TRBD2 (6 bases). There are 13 residues in the CDR3. Trimming stripped 2 bases from V and 6 bases from J, with 11 bases between. The CDR3 DNA reads TGTGCCAGCAGTTTACTGTTGGGAGGCGAGCAGTACTTC. The encoded protein is CASSLLLGGEQYF.

CDR3 in amino acids: CASSVSPDRGTYEQYF. In DNA form, the CDR3 reads TGTGCCAGCAGCGTAAGCCCCGACCGCGGCACCTACGAGCAGTACTTC. The chain joins TRBV9 to TRBJ2-7; D ambiguous. This CDR3 contains 16 residues. Trimming removed 1 base from V and 2 bases from J, with 16 bases in between. Germline loops: CDR1 SGDLS, CDR2 YYNGEE.

This chain uses TRBV5-1 with TRBJ1-6; D is uncertain. The CDR3 has 14 residues. CDR1 and CDR2 from the germline V gene are SGHRS and YFSETQ. Trimming cost V 0 bases and J 7 bases, with 8 bases left between them. The CDR3 spells CASSLVGGNSPLHF. The CDR3 coding sequence is TGCGCCAGCAGCTTGGTCGGTGGAAATTCACCCCTCCACTTT.

The sample holds a few counts of this clonotype. V gene TRBV5-1 combines with J gene TRBJ2-5, with a tentative D call TRBD2 (6 bases). V dropped 1 base and J dropped 5 bases, with 18 bases sitting between them. The CDR3 is 16 residues long. The germline V gene has CDR1 SGHRS and CDR2 YFSETQ. The CDR3: CASSLSQAGYAETQYF. In nucleotides, the CDR3 is TGCGCCAGCAGCTTGTCTCAGGCGGGGTACGCGGAGACCCAGTACTTC.

In its sample, this clonotype was seen a few times. This chain connects TRBV11-2 to TRBJ2-1; D is unresolved. Germline values: CDR1 SGHAT, CDR2 FQNNGV. The CDR3 contains 14 residues. V gave up 1 base and J gave up 4 bases, with 8 bases separating them. The CDR3 DNA sequence: TGTGCCAGCAGCTTAGTTTACCAGTACAATGAGCAGTTCTTC. This sequence encodes CASSLVYQYNEQFF.

This clonotype was recorded at least ten times. The chain employs TRBV5-6 and TRBJ1-5; D is unresolved. The germline V and J ends were trimmed by 0 bases and 4 bases, with 5 bases remaining between them. This CDR3 has 13 residues. CDR1 SGHDT and CDR2 YYEEEE come from the germline V gene. CDR3 sequence reads: CASSLGANQPQHF. CDR3 nucleotides: TGTGCCAGCAGCTTGGGGGCGAATCAGCCCCAGCATTTT.

This clonotype has ten or more counts. The chain joins TRBV10-3 to TRBJ2-1, with D tentatively TRBD2 (7 bases). The CDR3 consists of 13 residues. Germline V lookup: CDR1 ENHRY, CDR2 SYGVKD. The ends were cut back, 8 bases at V and 7 bases at J, with 15 bases in the middle. The CDR3 loop reads CAIREGGENEQFF. CDR3 DNA: TGTGCCATCCGAGAGGGGGGGGAGAATGAGCAGTTCTTC.

This clonotype has at least ten counts. The chain uses TRBV2 and TRBJ2-5; the D gene is possibly TRBD1 (6 bases). Germline V CDR1 and CDR2: SNHLY, FYNNEI. V was shortened by 6 bases and J by 4 bases, with 9 bases between the two germline ends. The CDR3 has 12 amino acids. The CDR3, as DNA: TGTGCCAGCAGGGACAGAGGAGAGACCCAGTACTTC. Translating it yields CASRDRGETQYF.

This clonotype was observed at least ten times. The rearrangement uses TRBV12-3 or TRBV12-4 and TRBJ2-2, with D hard to call. This CDR3 spans 11 amino acids. Trimming left V 6 bases short and J 6 bases short, with 5 bases between. The CDR3 DNA reads as TGTGCCAGCAGGTCTTCCGGGGAGCTGTTTTTT. Translating it yields CASRSSGELFF.

This clonotype was picked up a small number of times. The V and J genes are TRBV30 and TRBJ2-2, with 8 bases lining up with TRBD1. This CDR3 has 16 amino acids. In germline, CDR1 is GTSNPN, CDR2 SVGIG (reference sequence). Unmatched junction bases numbered 13, after V lost 4 bases and J lost 6 bases. For the CDR3, the DNA is TGTGCCTGGAACCAACCCGGACAGGGTCAACCCGGGGAGCTGTTTTTT. This codes for CAWNQPGQGQPGELFF.

The genes are TRBV6-5 and TRBJ2-3; TRBD1 aligns across 8 bases. With 2 bases clipped from V and 0 bases from J, the junction kept 7 bases outside the gene matches. In germline, CDR1 is MNHEY, CDR2 SVGAGI. This CDR3 has 17 amino acids. CDR3 DNA: TGTGCCAGCAGTTACGATCGGACAGGGACGAGCACAGATACGCAGTATTTT. It encodes CASSYDRTGTSTDTQYF.

The chain has TRBV6-2 or TRBV6-3 and TRBJ1-2; weak D call: TRBD1 (5 bases). V was cut by 11 bases and J by 3 bases, with 16 bases left in between. The CDR3 contains 13 residues. CDR1 and CDR2 (germline): MNHEY, SVGEGT. The CDR3 loop is CAGTGGKDYGYTF. CDR3 DNA sequence: TGTGCCGGCACCGGGGGGAAGGACTATGGCTACACCTTC.

This clonotype was recorded a few times. V is TRBV20-1 and J is TRBJ2-1; the D gene could be TRBD1 or TRBD2 (6 bases each). In germline, CDR1 is DFQATT, CDR2 SNEGSKA (reference sequence). V lost 0 bases to trimming and J lost 3 bases, with 18 bases between them. The CDR3 loop spans 17 amino acids. The CDR3 reads CSARDKGGRGFYNEQFF. Here the CDR3 DNA reads TGCAGTGCTAGAGATAAGGGAGGCAGGGGCTTCTACAATGAGCAGTTCTTC.

The table lists this clonotype with many counts. The rearrangement links TRBV5-1 to TRBJ1-2; a possible D gene is TRBD1 (5 bases). The V gene's germline CDR1 is SGHRS and CDR2 YFSETQ. The length of the CDR3 is 13 residues. Trimming removed 5 bases from V and 3 bases from J, with 11 bases in between. CDR3 amino acids: CASSEGIDYGYTF. The CDR3 coding sequence is TGCGCCAGCAGTGAGGGGATCGACTATGGCTACACCTTC.

This clonotype was seen many times. The chain links TRBV19 to TRBJ1-1, with 8 bases identical to TRBD1. Germline trimming cut 10 bases from V and 4 bases from J; bases unmatched to any gene: 11. The CDR3 covers 14 residues. Germline assignment: CDR1 LNHDA and CDR2 SQIVND (reference sequence). In DNA form, the CDR3 reads TGTGCCACAATATGGACAGGGAGATTCACTGAAGCTTTCTTT. Its translation: CATIWTGRFTEAFF.

The chain is built from TRBV4-3 and TRBJ2-1; D remains ambiguous. The germline V and J ends were trimmed by 0 bases and 0 bases, with 6 bases remaining between them. The germline V gene encodes CDR1 LGHNA and CDR2 YSLEER. The CDR3 covers 15 residues. The CDR3 spells CASSQDLVSYNEQFF. The CDR3 nucleotides are TGCGCCAGCAGCCAAGATCTGGTCTCCTACAATGAGCAGTTCTTC.

This clonotype occurred a few times. This rearrangement joins TRBV12-3 or TRBV12-4 to TRBJ1-3; D gene unclear. CDR3 length: 13 amino acids. Trimming removed 2 bases from V and 4 bases from J, with 6 bases in between. CDR3 region: CASSLFPGNTIYF. Here the CDR3 DNA reads TGTGCCAGCAGTTTATTTCCCGGAAACACCATATATTTT.

This clonotype has more than one count but fewer than ten. V and J are TRBV15 and TRBJ1-5, with D perhaps matching TRBD1 (5 bases). Per germline, CDR1 LNHNV and CDR2 YYDKDF (reference sequence). The V end lost 9 bases, the J end lost 0 bases, and 18 bases lay between the germline ends. This CDR3 is built from 16 residues. The CDR3 DNA follows: TGTGCCACGAAAATCGCGGGGGAAGATAGCAATCAGCCCCAGCATTTT. Residues: CATKIAGEDSNQPQHF. Combining the CDR3 with reference TRBV15 and TRBJ1-5 gives the whole variable domain DAMVIQNPRYQVTQFGKPVTLSCSQTLNHNVMYWYQQKSSQAPKLLFHYYDKDFNNEADTPDNFQSRRPNTSFCFLDIRSPGLGDTAMYLCATKIAGEDSNQPQHFGDGTRLSIL.

This clonotype was detected many times. The V gene is TRBV7-9, the J gene TRBJ2-7; D is possibly TRBD2 (6 bases). The CDR3 is made up of 15 amino acids. Trimming shortened V by 8 bases and J by 4 bases, and 21 bases separated the two germline ends. Germline V gene data show CDR1 as SEHNR and CDR2 as FQNEAQ (reference sequence). The CDR3 region is CASRPGQEGKYEQYF. CDR3 DNA sequence: TGTGCCAGCCGACCCGGTCAGGAGGGCAAGTACGAGCAGTACTTC.